This T cell receptor (beta chain) appears in the sequencing data of a study of cytomegalovirus exposure and HLA in healthy donors. Both 60 Vbeta primers and 13 Jbeta primers went into the PCR. How the authors handled the data: Approximately 12 million of the 80 million or so unique TCR beta chains counted in a later analysis were shared. Here immunoSEQ multiplex PCR was the method, and the copy in TCRdb shows in-frame clones only, minus some. V and J calls and clone size are copied from that table; D and trimming were computed from the DNA. The table has some 120,000 clones, roughly four fifths seen once. General study points: Researchers counted approximately 160 TCR beta chains as cytomegalovirus-associated. The study assumed roughly uniform donor sequencing depth for presence/absence analyses.

A remark on this clone: The antigen remains unidentified.

Germline values: CDR1 SGHRS, CDR2 YFSETQ. J lost 3 bases, V lost 0 bases, and 9 bases had no gene match. The CDR3 runs to 19 residues. The sequence came from a woman aged 40 to 50 in good health and CMV-seropositive. The J gene is TRBJ2-6, the V gene TRBV5-1, with 10 bases lining up with TRBD1. The source material was PBMCs. CDR3 nucleotides: TGCGCCAGCAGCTTGGCCGGGACAGGGGTTCTTGGTGGGGCCAACGTCCTGACTTTC. Amino acid sequence: CASSLAGTGVLGGANVLTF.